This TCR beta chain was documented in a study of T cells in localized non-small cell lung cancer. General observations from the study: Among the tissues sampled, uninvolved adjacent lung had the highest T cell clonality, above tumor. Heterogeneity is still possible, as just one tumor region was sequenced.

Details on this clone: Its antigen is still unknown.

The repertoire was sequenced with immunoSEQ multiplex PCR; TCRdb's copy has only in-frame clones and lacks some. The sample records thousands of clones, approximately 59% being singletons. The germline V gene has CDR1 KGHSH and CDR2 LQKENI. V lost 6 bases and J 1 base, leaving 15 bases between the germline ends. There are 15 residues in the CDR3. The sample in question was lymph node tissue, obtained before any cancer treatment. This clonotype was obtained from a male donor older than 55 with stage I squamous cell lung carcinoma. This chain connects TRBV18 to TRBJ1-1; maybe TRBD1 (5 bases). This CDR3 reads CASSPHPTGNTEAFF. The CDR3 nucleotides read TGTGCCAGCTCGCCCCATCCTACAGGGAACACTGAAGCTTTCTTT.